These 8 T cell receptor beta chains originate from one sample sequenced in a study of naive and memory T cell subsets. Two oligonucleotides, mixed equimolar, formed the beta constant-region primer covering TRBC1 and TRBC2. Nested alpha and beta constant-region primers with the SP2 primer drove four PCR rounds on ligated cDNA. One entry per CDR3 protein, called by TCRdb with MiXCR from the UMI-ligation and nested PCR reads. Counted here are some 82,000 distinct CDR3 sequences, approximately 10% occurring once; the ten biggest clones make up 1.2%. Sequenced input: naive CD8+ T cells from blood. Receptors were obtained from a human donor in good health.

This clonotype was detected only a few times. The rearrangement joins TRBV27 to TRBJ2-1; 7 nucleotides line up with TRBD2. There are 15 residues in the CDR3. From germline, CDR1 is MNHEY and CDR2 SMNVEV (reference sequence). Trimming at V came to 2 bases and at J to 10 bases, leaving 11 bases not matched to a gene. The CDR3 protein is CASSLGDYGHLEQFF. The CDR3 nucleotides are TGTGCCAGCAGTTTAGGGGACTACGGGCATTTAGAGCAGTTCTTC.

This clonotype was counted at least ten times. The chain is built from TRBV11-1 and TRBJ2-7; 7 nucleotides align to TRBD1. Germline V gives CDR1 SGHAT, CDR2 FQDESV (reference sequence). This CDR3 has 14 amino acids. V lost 1 base and J lost 5; bases outside the gene matches: 5. The CDR3 loop reads CASSLENRGHEQYF. CDR3 bases: TGTGCCAGCAGCTTAGAGAACAGGGGTCACGAGCAGTACTTC.

The chain uses TRBV20-1 and TRBJ1-4; D is perhaps TRBD1 (5 bases). This CDR3 has 15 residues. CDR1 and CDR2 from the germline V gene are DFQATT and SNEGSKA (reference sequence). V shed 3 bases and J shed 0 bases, with 11 bases lying between them. The DNA for the CDR3 is TGCAGTGCTAGGGGGGAACGGACAACTAATGAAAAACTGTTTTTT. This encodes CSARGERTTNEKLFF.

This clonotype was counted only a few times. The gene calls are TRBV2 and TRBJ1-1, with D unresolved. The germline V gene encodes CDR1 SNHLY and CDR2 FYNNEI. The germline V and J ends were trimmed by 7 bases and 8 bases, with 8 bases remaining between them. This CDR3 has 10 residues. In DNA form, the CDR3 reads TGTGCCAGCATTGGGAACGAAGCTTTCTTT. Its protein is CASIGNEAFF.

This clonotype was counted ten times or more. The CDR3 region has the DNA TGCGCCAGCAGCCAAGATCTTCAGGGGCCGTACAATCAGCCCCAGCATTTT. It translates to CASSQDLQGPYNQPQHF. The genes are TRBV4-3 and TRBJ1-5, with D perhaps TRBD1 (6 bases). CDR3 length: 17 amino acids. Trimming pared 0 bases from V and 3 bases from J, leaving 15 bases between. The germline V gene has CDR1 LGHNA and CDR2 YSLEER.

This clonotype was found a few times. CDR3 in DNA: TGCAGCGTTGAAGATATGACAGGGCACGAGCAGTACTTC. Translating gives CSVEDMTGHEQYF. This rearrangement joins TRBV29-1 to TRBJ2-7, with 7 bases that match TRBD1. The V gene's germline CDR1 is SQVTM and CDR2 ANQGSEA. This CDR3 comprises 13 residues. The trim removed 0 bases at V and 5 bases at J, leaving 4 bases unmatched.

This clonotype was detected ten times or more. The chain links TRBV27 to TRBJ2-1; D might be TRBD1 or TRBD2, each matching 6 bases. The germline gives CDR1 MNHEY, CDR2 SMNVEV (reference sequence). V lost 5 bases and J 10 bases, leaving 21 bases between the germline ends. The CDR3 totals 15 residues. The CDR3 DNA follows: TGTGCCAGCAGTCTCTACAAGGGGGGCCCGATAGAGCAGTTCTTC. It specifies CASSLYKGGPIEQFF.

Only a few counts were recorded for this clonotype. The V call is TRBV7-9, the J call TRBJ2-7; D may be TRBD1 (6 bases). The CDR3 has 15 residues. Trimming stripped 5 bases from V and 2 bases from J, with 16 bases between. CDR1 and CDR2 (germline): SEHNR, FQNEAQ (reference sequence). The DNA for the CDR3 is TGTGCCAGCAGCCCTCGGACAGAGAAGACCTACGAGCAGTACTTC. This translates into CASSPRTEKTYEQYF. The variable domain in full, completed from reference TRBV7-9 and TRBJ2-7, reads DTGVSQNPRHKITKRGQNVTFRCDPISEHNRLYWYRQTLGQGPEFLTYFQNEAQLEKSRLLSDRFSAERPKGSFSTLEIQRTEQGDSAMYLCASSPRTEKTYEQYFGPGTRLTVT.